The 6 T cell receptor beta chains listed next were all sequenced from one sample in a study of blood T cell repertoires in COVID-19. The assay was immunoSEQ multiplex PCR, and TCRdb's table has in-frame clones only and misses some. The sample lists more than 100,000 clones, 89% occurring once. The specimen was peripheral blood. These TCRs come from a woman aged 60-75 years with acute or convalescent COVID-19.

This chain joins TRBV27 and TRBJ1-1; D ambiguous. CDR3 size: 13 residues. Between the trimmed V and J ends, which lost 2 bases and 1 base, there was a span of 5 bases. Germline V CDR1 and CDR2: MNHEY, SMNVEV (reference sequence). CDR3 in amino acids: CASSLQSNTEAFF. In DNA form, the CDR3 reads TGTGCCAGCAGTTTACAATCGAACACTGAAGCTTTCTTT.

The chain couples TRBV5-8 to TRBJ2-5, with 9 bases fitting TRBD2. The CDR3 runs 17 residues. The V gene end was trimmed by 4 bases and the J gene end by 4 bases; junction bases not matched to a gene: 14. CDR1 is SGHTS and CDR2 is YDEGEE in the germline V gene. The CDR3 sequence: CASSRLISGSFTETQYF. For the CDR3, the DNA is TGTGCCAGCAGCCGGCTTATTAGCGGGAGTTTCACAGAGACCCAGTACTTC.

This clone is a singleton in its sample. The chain links TRBV5-4 to TRBJ2-2; possibly TRBD2 for D (6 bases). Germline values: CDR1 SGHNT, CDR2 YYREEE (reference sequence). Trimming pared 0 bases from V and 1 base from J, leaving 10 bases between. There are 16 residues in the CDR3. The CDR3 reads CASSLGQAGNTGELFF. CDR3 DNA sequence: TGTGCCAGCAGCTTGGGGCAAGCGGGGAACACCGGGGAGCTGTTTTTT.

The chain joins TRBV5-1 to TRBJ2-1, with 11 bases matching TRBD2. The trim removed 4 bases at V and 2 bases at J, leaving 8 bases unmatched. This CDR3 region has 17 residues. The V gene's germline CDR1 is SGHRS and CDR2 YFSETQ. The CDR3 reads CASSLRLAGLTYNEQFF. The DNA for the CDR3 is TGCGCCAGCAGCCTAAGACTAGCGGGACTAACCTACAATGAGCAGTTCTTC.

V is TRBV4-1 and J is TRBJ1-5, with no clear D. Germline V lookup: CDR1 MGHRA, CDR2 YSYEKL. CDR3 length equals 15 residues. Trimming cost V 1 base and J 1 base, with 8 bases left between them. CDR3 in DNA: TGCGCCAGCAGCCAAGTTACCGCGAGCAATCAGCCCCAGCATTTT. Protein: CASSQVTASNQPQHF.

This rearrangement joins TRBV9 to TRBJ2-1; a possible D gene is TRBD2 (6 bases). The CDR3 is 16 residues long. In germline, CDR1 is SGDLS, CDR2 YYNGEE. The V end lost 2 bases, the J end lost 7 bases, and 19 bases lay between the germline ends. CDR3 in DNA: TGTGCCAGCAGCGTTCTTTCGGGAGTCGGACCGAATGAGCAGTTCTTC. Translating gives CASSVLSGVGPNEQFF.